The rows below give T cell receptor beta chains drawn from one sample of a study of human T cells and chemical hapten exposure. TCRdb analysed the RACE reads with MiXCR anew, one entry per CDR3 protein. There are about 100,000 distinct CDR3 sequences in the sample; about 10% occur only once, and less than 2.5% lies in the top ten. The sequences come from whole blood, collected in connection with sensitization to the hapten diphenylcyclopropenone (DPC). These receptors originate from a man aged 35 to 55 with alopecia areata. Some clones in this sample may be carry-over from other donors' samples. Each CDR3 is given with its conserved first and last residue. A D gene is named only where the DNA matches it firmly. Rows give clone size only sometimes, using once, few, many, or a class for an expanded clone.

clone size	J gene	V gene	D gene	CDR3 DNA	CDR3 protein
-	TRBJ2-4	TRBV5-4	-	TGTGCCAGCAGCTTTCAGCCAGGGGCCCAAAACATTCAGTACTTC	CASSFQPGAQNIQYF
many	TRBJ1-1	TRBV4-2	-	TGTGCCAGCAGCCAAGAGTTCGCGCAGAACACTGAAGCTTTCTTT	CASSQEFAQNTEAFF
many	TRBJ2-1	TRBV6-2/TRBV6-3	-	TGTGCCAGCAGTTACTCGAAACAGGGGGCAGCGGGAGGCCCATTCTACAATGAGCAGTTCTTC	CASSYSKQGAAGGPFYNEQFF
-	TRBJ2-3	TRBV7-2	-	TGTGCCAGCAGCTTAGCTATAAACACAGATACGCAGTATTTT	CASSLAINTDTQYF
-	TRBJ1-4	TRBV27	-	TGTGCCAGCAGTCCTAGACAGGTCCGCCGTGAAAAACTGTTTTTT	CASSPRQVRREKLFF
few	TRBJ2-1	TRBV4-1	TRBD2	TGCGCCAGCAGTGGGGCTAGCGGGAGGGACCACAATGAGCAGTTCTTC	CASSGASGRDHNEQFF
few	TRBJ2-2	TRBV7-2	TRBD2	TGTGCCAGCAGCCCTAGCGGGGCAGCCACCGGGGAGCTGTTTTTT	CASSPSGAATGELFF
once	TRBJ2-5	TRBV5-1	TRBD2	TGCGCCAACAGCTTGGATTTCCGTGGACTAGCGGGAATGGAGACCCAGTACTTC	CANSLDFRGLAGMETQYF
-	TRBJ2-7	TRBV6-2/TRBV6-3	-	TGTGCCAGCTTTTCCCTAGGGGACCTCTCCTACGAGCAGTACTTC	CASFSLGDLSYEQYF
few	TRBJ2-3	TRBV6-1	-	TGTGCCAGCAGTGAACTCGGGACAGATACGCAGTATTTT	CASSELGTDTQYF
few	TRBJ1-5	TRBV7-2	-	TGTGCCAGCAGCTTAGTTAGACAGTACAATCAGCCCCAGCATTTT	CASSLVRQYNQPQHF
few	TRBJ2-1	TRBV7-9	TRBD2	TGTGCCAGCAGCTTAGGGACTAGGGATGAGCAGTTCTTC	CASSLGTRDEQFF
-	TRBJ2-7	TRBV28	-	TGTGCCAGCAGCCAACAGGGCCTCGGGCAGTACTTC	CASSQQGLGQYF
few	TRBJ1-5	TRBV6-2/TRBV6-3	-	TGTGCCAGCAGTTACTCCCCGGGGACTCGATCCTTTAATAGCAATCAGCCCCAGCATTTT	CASSYSPGTRSFNSNQPQHF
few	TRBJ2-5	TRBV7-9	TRBD2	TGTGCCAGCAGCTTAGGCGGGAGGCCGGAGACCCAGTACTTC	CASSLGGRPETQYF